The rows below give T cell receptor beta chains drawn from one sample of a study of blood T cell repertoires in COVID-19. Only in-frame clones appear in the TCRdb table, and some are missing; sequencing was by immunoSEQ multiplex PCR. The sample includes approximately 270,000 clones, 70% to 90% of them seen just once. The specimen sequenced was peripheral blood. Receptor source: a human donor with COVID-19, enrolled during active disease. The donor label of this sample is uncertain. CDR3s include the opening cysteine and the closing phenylalanine or tryptophan. Each record gives: D gene, J gene, clone size, V gene, CDR3 protein, CDR3 DNA. A D gene is named only where the DNA matches it firmly. Rows may omit the clone size; those that give it use once, few, many or a size class.

D gene: TRBD1
J gene: TRBJ1-5
clone size: -
V gene: TRBV7-8
CDR3 protein: CASSFFLTGKRISNQPQHF
CDR3 DNA: TGTGCCAGCAGCTTCTTTCTGACAGGGAAAAGGATAAGCAATCAGCCCCAGCATTTT

D gene: TRBD2
J gene: TRBJ2-7
clone size: -
V gene: TRBV27
CDR3 protein: CASRPTSGYTYEQYF
CDR3 DNA: TGTGCCAGCAGACCCACTAGCGGCTATACCTACGAGCAGTACTTC

D gene: TRBD2
J gene: TRBJ2-1
clone size: -
V gene: TRBV18
CDR3 protein: CASSPNTGTSGSNEQFF
CDR3 DNA: TGTGCCAGCTCACCTAACACCGGGACTAGCGGGAGTAATGAGCAGTTCTTC

D gene: -
J gene: TRBJ1-6
clone size: -
V gene: TRBV6-1
CDR3 protein: CASSDRDWNNSPLHF
CDR3 DNA: TGTGCCAGCAGTGATAGGGACTGGAATAATTCACCCCTCCACTTT

D gene: -
J gene: TRBJ1-2
clone size: -
V gene: TRBV12-3/TRBV12-4
CDR3 protein: CASSSGADGYTF
CDR3 DNA: TGTGCCAGCAGTTCTGGGGCGGATGGCTACACCTTC

D gene: TRBD1
J gene: TRBJ1-1
clone size: -
V gene: TRBV10-3
CDR3 protein: CAITERDRGANTEAFF
CDR3 DNA: TGTGCCATCACCGAACGGGACAGGGGGGCTAACACTGAAGCTTTCTTT

D gene: -
J gene: TRBJ2-7
clone size: -
V gene: TRBV27
CDR3 protein: CASRKSLPSYEQYF
CDR3 DNA: TGTGCCAGCAGGAAGTCCTTACCCAGTTACGAGCAGTACTTC

D gene: TRBD1
J gene: TRBJ1-2
clone size: once
V gene: TRBV12-3/TRBV12-4
CDR3 protein: CASRYGQGVTYTF
CDR3 DNA: TGTGCCAGCAGATACGGACAGGGTGTGACCTACACCTTC

D gene: -
J gene: TRBJ2-4
clone size: few
V gene: TRBV12-3/TRBV12-4
CDR3 protein: CASSLGTRNIQYF
CDR3 DNA: TGTGCCAGCAGTTTAGGGACTCGAAACATTCAGTACTTC

D gene: TRBD2
J gene: TRBJ2-7
clone size: few
V gene: TRBV28
CDR3 protein: CASSLPSGRAGGYEQYF
CDR3 DNA: TGTGCCAGCAGTTTACCTAGCGGGAGGGCCGGTGGCTACGAGCAGTACTTC

D gene: -
J gene: TRBJ2-2
clone size: -
V gene: TRBV6-5
CDR3 protein: CASSLTMDTGELFF
CDR3 DNA: TGTGCCAGCAGTTTAACAATGGACACCGGGGAGCTGTTTTTT

D gene: -
J gene: TRBJ2-2
clone size: few
V gene: TRBV13
CDR3 protein: CASSLGTFPGGELFF
CDR3 DNA: TGTGCCAGCAGCCTGGGGACTTTCCCAGGGGGGGAGCTGTTTTTT

D gene: TRBD1
J gene: TRBJ1-2
clone size: -
V gene: TRBV19
CDR3 protein: CASTPRGPSHGYTF
CDR3 DNA: TGTGCCAGTACCCCGAGGGGGCCTTCGCATGGCTACACCTTC

D gene: -
J gene: TRBJ1-2
clone size: -
V gene: TRBV5-1
CDR3 protein: CASSLESAGYGYTF
CDR3 DNA: TGCGCCAGCAGCTTGGAGTCGGCAGGCTATGGCTACACCTTC

D gene: TRBD2
J gene: TRBJ2-2
clone size: -
V gene: TRBV6-2/TRBV6-3
CDR3 protein: CASSYSPREPYTGELFF
CDR3 DNA: TGTGCCAGCAGTTACTCGCCGCGGGAGCCGTACACCGGGGAGCTGTTTTTT

D gene: -
J gene: TRBJ1-1
clone size: -
V gene: TRBV3-1/TRBV3-2
CDR3 protein: CASSQVLGAHTEAFF
CDR3 DNA: TGTGCCAGCAGCCAAGTTCTGGGGGCCCACACTGAAGCTTTCTTT

D gene: TRBD2
J gene: TRBJ2-7
clone size: -
V gene: TRBV30
CDR3 protein: CAWSTSGRFYEQYF
CDR3 DNA: TGTGCCTGGAGTACCAGCGGGAGGTTCTACGAGCAGTACTTC

D gene: -
J gene: TRBJ1-1
clone size: -
V gene: TRBV12-5
CDR3 protein: CASALGGGTEAFF
CDR3 DNA: TGTGCTAGTGCCCTGGGGGGAGGCACTGAAGCTTTCTTT

D gene: -
J gene: TRBJ1-2
clone size: -
V gene: TRBV4-3
CDR3 protein: CASSQEVLDGINYGYTF
CDR3 DNA: TGCGCCAGCAGCCAAGAGGTTCTAGACGGGATTAACTATGGCTACACCTTC

D gene: TRBD2
J gene: TRBJ2-1
clone size: -
V gene: TRBV29-1
CDR3 protein: CSVSPGTSGYNEQFF
CDR3 DNA: TGCAGCGTCTCCCCCGGGACTAGCGGATACAATGAGCAGTTCTTC

D gene: -
J gene: TRBJ2-6
clone size: -
V gene: TRBV4-1
CDR3 protein: CASSQDQGANVLTF
CDR3 DNA: TGCGCCAGCAGCCAAGATCAAGGGGCCAACGTCCTGACTTTC

D gene: -
J gene: TRBJ1-3
clone size: -
V gene: TRBV6-1
CDR3 protein: CASSEVRGAGNTIYF
CDR3 DNA: TGTGCCAGCAGTGAAGTCAGGGGTGCTGGAAACACCATATATTTT

D gene: TRBD1
J gene: TRBJ2-4
clone size: -
V gene: TRBV6-1
CDR3 protein: CASSETGQGTRRAKNIQYF
CDR3 DNA: TGTGCCAGCAGTGAAACGGGACAGGGAACTCGAAGAGCCAAAAACATTCAGTACTTC

D gene: TRBD2
J gene: TRBJ2-5
clone size: -
V gene: TRBV15
CDR3 protein: CATSRELAGVGETQYF
CDR3 DNA: TGTGCCACCAGCAGAGAACTAGCGGGAGTGGGGGAGACCCAGTACTTC

D gene: TRBD2
J gene: TRBJ2-7
clone size: -
V gene: TRBV5-8
CDR3 protein: CASSLLAGLAYEQYF
CDR3 DNA: TGTGCCAGCAGCTTGCTAGCGGGGCTAGCCTACGAGCAGTACTTC

D gene: -
J gene: TRBJ1-5
clone size: once
V gene: TRBV19
CDR3 protein: CASNWEEGNNQPQHF
CDR3 DNA: TGTGCCAGTAATTGGGAAGAGGGCAATAATCAGCCCCAGCATTTT

D gene: -
J gene: TRBJ1-2
clone size: -
V gene: TRBV15
CDR3 protein: CATSPPGGFNGYTF
CDR3 DNA: TGTGCCACCAGCCCCCCAGGAGGGTTTAATGGCTACACCTTC

D gene: TRBD2
J gene: TRBJ2-3
clone size: -
V gene: TRBV14
CDR3 protein: CASSQGLAGRPTDTQYF
CDR3 DNA: TGTGCCAGCAGCCAAGGACTAGCGGGTCGTCCCACAGATACGCAGTATTTT

D gene: TRBD1
J gene: TRBJ2-2
clone size: -
V gene: TRBV5-4
CDR3 protein: CASSTRQGSSGELFF
CDR3 DNA: TGTGCCAGCAGCACGAGACAGGGGTCATCCGGGGAGCTGTTTTTT

D gene: TRBD2
J gene: TRBJ2-7
clone size: -
V gene: TRBV7-7
CDR3 protein: CASSSTRGGLAGHEQYF
CDR3 DNA: TGTGCTAGCAGCTCCACCCGTGGGGGACTAGCGGGTCACGAGCAGTACTTC

D gene: -
J gene: TRBJ1-1
clone size: -
V gene: TRBV6-6
CDR3 protein: CASRGRDTNTEAFF
CDR3 DNA: TGTGCCAGCAGGGGCCGGGACACAAACACTGAAGCTTTCTTT

D gene: -
J gene: TRBJ2-2
clone size: once
V gene: TRBV27
CDR3 protein: CASSLLSLNTGELFF
CDR3 DNA: TGTGCCAGCAGTTTATTATCGTTGAACACCGGGGAGCTGTTTTTT

D gene: -
J gene: TRBJ1-3
clone size: -
V gene: TRBV6-5
CDR3 protein: CASSYYGGSGNTIYF
CDR3 DNA: TGTGCCAGCAGTTACTATGGGGGGTCTGGAAACACCATATATTTT

D gene: TRBD1
J gene: TRBJ1-2
clone size: once
V gene: TRBV29-1
CDR3 protein: CSVEPGQDFYGYTF
CDR3 DNA: TGCAGCGTGGAACCGGGACAGGACTTCTATGGCTACACCTTC

D gene: TRBD1
J gene: TRBJ1-2
clone size: -
V gene: TRBV27
CDR3 protein: CASSPQGTVNYGYTF
CDR3 DNA: TGTGCCAGCAGTCCCCAGGGGACAGTTAACTATGGCTACACCTTC

D gene: -
J gene: TRBJ2-1
clone size: -
V gene: TRBV2
CDR3 protein: CASSALEEGLDEQFF
CDR3 DNA: TGTGCCAGCAGTGCCCTTGAGGAGGGCCTGGATGAGCAGTTCTTC

D gene: TRBD2
J gene: TRBJ2-1
clone size: -
V gene: TRBV25-1
CDR3 protein: CASRPGVAGYNEQFF
CDR3 DNA: TGTGCCAGCAGGCCAGGTGTAGCGGGCTACAATGAGCAGTTCTTC

D gene: -
J gene: TRBJ2-1
clone size: -
V gene: TRBV5-5
CDR3 protein: CASSLFPSYNEQFF
CDR3 DNA: TGTGCCAGCAGCTTATTCCCTAGTTACAATGAGCAGTTCTTC

D gene: -
J gene: TRBJ2-7
clone size: -
V gene: TRBV28
CDR3 protein: CASSLSRGYEQYF
CDR3 DNA: TGTGCCAGCAGTTTATCCCGGGGGTACGAGCAGTACTTC

D gene: TRBD1
J gene: TRBJ2-3
clone size: -
V gene: TRBV11-3
CDR3 protein: CASSSRQGEADTQYF
CDR3 DNA: TGTGCCAGCAGCTCAAGACAGGGCGAGGCAGATACGCAGTATTTT